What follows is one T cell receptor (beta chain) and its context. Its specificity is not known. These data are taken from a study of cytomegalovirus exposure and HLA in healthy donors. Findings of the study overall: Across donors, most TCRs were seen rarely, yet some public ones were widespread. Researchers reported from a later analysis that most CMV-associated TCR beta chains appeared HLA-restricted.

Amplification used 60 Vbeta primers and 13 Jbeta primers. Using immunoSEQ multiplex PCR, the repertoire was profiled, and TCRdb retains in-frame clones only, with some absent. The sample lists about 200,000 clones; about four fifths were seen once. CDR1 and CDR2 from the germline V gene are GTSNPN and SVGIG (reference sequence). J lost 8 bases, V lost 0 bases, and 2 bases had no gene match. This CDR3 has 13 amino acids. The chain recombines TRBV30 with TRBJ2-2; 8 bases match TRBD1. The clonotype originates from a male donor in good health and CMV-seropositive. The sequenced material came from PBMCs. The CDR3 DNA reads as TGTGCCTGGAGTGTACAGGGGGAGGGGGAGCTGTTTTTT. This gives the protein CAWSVQGEGELFF.